What follows are 9 T cell receptor beta chains derived from one specimen sequenced in a study of blood T cell repertoires in COVID-19. Sequencing used immunoSEQ multiplex PCR; TCRdb keeps in-frame clones, though not all of them. The sample holds 95,000 to 150,000 clones, about 74% seen once. The specimen was peripheral blood. These receptors all come from a human donor in a cohort sampled during active COVID-19.

The V and J genes are TRBV18 and TRBJ2-7, with 8 bases that match TRBD1. The germline CDR1 and CDR2 sequences are KGHSH and LQKENI. The CDR3 totals 15 residues. J was trimmed by 7 bases and V by 3 bases; bases with no gene match: 11. CDR3 DNA: TGTGCCAGCTCACCTTCCGGGACAGGCTCCGTGGAGCAGTACTTC. Protein sequence: CASSPSGTGSVEQYF.

As DNA, the CDR3 is TGTGCCAGTACGGTCCCCTCTGGGGCCAACGTCCTGACTTTC. It encodes CASTVPSGANVLTF. The chain links TRBV19 to TRBJ2-6; D is ambiguous. Germline V gene data show CDR1 as LNHDA and CDR2 as SQIVND (reference sequence). Trimming shortened V by 7 bases and J by 0 bases, and 7 bases separated the two germline ends. CDR3 length: 14 residues. The full variable domain, its missing parts supplied by reference TRBV19 and TRBJ2-6, is DGGITQSPKYLFRKEGQNVTLSCEQNLNHDAMYWYRQDPGQGLRLIYYSQIVNDFQKGDIAEGYSVSREKKESFPLTVTSAQKNPTAFYLCASTVPSGANVLTFGAGSRLTVL.

The chain uses TRBV10-3 and TRBJ1-2; possibly TRBD1 for D (6 bases). CDR3 length equals 17 residues. Trimming removed 0 bases from V and 8 bases from J, with 22 bases in between. Per the germline V gene, CDR1 is ENHRY and CDR2 is SYGVKD. The CDR3 protein is CAISESRLTGSSRGYTF. CDR3 coding DNA: TGTGCCATCAGTGAGTCGCGGTTAACAGGGTCCTCAAGGGGCTACACCTTC.

This chain joins TRBV6-1 and TRBJ1-2; tentatively, D is TRBD1 (5 bases). Trimming removed 3 bases at V and 3 bases at J, with 20 bases between. The CDR3 runs 17 residues. Germline V lookup: CDR1 MNHNS, CDR2 SASEGT. The CDR3 sequence: CASSDRGRQGWDYGYTF. The DNA of the CDR3 is TGTGCCAGCAGTGACCGCGGTAGGCAGGGCTGGGACTATGGCTACACCTTC.

The CDR3: CASSEEGVPVGGNTIYF. The CDR3, as DNA: TGTGCCAGCAGTGAAGAAGGGGTCCCAGTTGGTGGAAACACCATATATTTT. The chain uses TRBV2 and TRBJ1-3, with TRBD1 as a possible D gene (5 bases). V gave up 1 base and J gave up 3 bases, with 16 bases separating them. CDR3 length: 17 residues. Germline lookup yields CDR1 SNHLY and CDR2 FYNNEI.

This chain connects TRBV14 to TRBJ1-1, with D hard to call. The germline gives CDR1 SGHDN, CDR2 FVKESK. The CDR3 has 15 amino acids. Trimming pared 2 bases from V and 4 bases from J, leaving 14 bases between. CDR3 region: CASSQYRGGSTEAFF. DNA for the CDR3: TGTGCCAGCAGCCAATATCGGGGAGGATCCACTGAAGCTTTCTTT.

The gene calls are TRBV6-5 and TRBJ1-4; a possible D gene is TRBD1 (6 bases). V was pared by 0 bases and J by 6 bases, with 14 bases between. This CDR3 has 16 amino acids. The germline gives CDR1 MNHEY, CDR2 SVGAGI. The CDR3 is CASSYSRGGQYEKLFF. The CDR3 coding sequence is TGTGCCAGCAGTTACTCGAGGGGGGGGCAGTATGAAAAACTGTTTTTT.

The V and J genes are TRBV30 and TRBJ1-4; D might be TRBD1 (6 bases). The germline CDR1 and CDR2 sequences are GTSNPN and SVGIG (reference sequence). This CDR3 has 15 amino acids. With 1 base removed from V and 8 bases from J, the gap between germline ends came to 17 bases. CDR3 loop: CAWSAQGLYGEKLFF. Written as DNA, the CDR3 is TGTGCCTGGAGTGCACAGGGTCTCTACGGGGAAAAACTGTTTTTT.

The chain is built from TRBV19 and TRBJ2-7; 8 bases match TRBD1. Germline CDR1 LNHDA, CDR2 SQIVND (reference sequence). The CDR3 has 14 residues. The ends lost 7 bases at V and 0 bases at J; junction bases unmatched: 5. CDR3 in amino acids: CASTWTGNSYEQYF. CDR3 bases: TGTGCCAGTACCTGGACAGGGAACTCCTACGAGCAGTACTTC. Full variable domain (remainder filled in from reference TRBV19 and TRBJ2-7): DGGITQSPKYLFRKEGQNVTLSCEQNLNHDAMYWYRQDPGQGLRLIYYSQIVNDFQKGDIAEGYSVSREKKESFPLTVTSAQKNPTAFYLCASTWTGNSYEQYFGPGTRLTVT.